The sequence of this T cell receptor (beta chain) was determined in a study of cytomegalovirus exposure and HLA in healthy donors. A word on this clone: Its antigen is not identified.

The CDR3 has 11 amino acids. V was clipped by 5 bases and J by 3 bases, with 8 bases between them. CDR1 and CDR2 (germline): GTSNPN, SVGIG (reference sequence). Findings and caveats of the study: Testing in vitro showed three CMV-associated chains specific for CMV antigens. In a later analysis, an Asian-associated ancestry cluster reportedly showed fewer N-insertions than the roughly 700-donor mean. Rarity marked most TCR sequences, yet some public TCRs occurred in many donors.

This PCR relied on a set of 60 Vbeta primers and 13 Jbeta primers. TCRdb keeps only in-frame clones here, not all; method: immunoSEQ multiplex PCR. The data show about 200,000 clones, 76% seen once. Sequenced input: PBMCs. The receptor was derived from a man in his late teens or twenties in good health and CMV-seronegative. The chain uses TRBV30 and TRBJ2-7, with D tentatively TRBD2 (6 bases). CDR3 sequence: CAWGTYYEQYF. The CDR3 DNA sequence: TGTGCCTGGGGGACTTACTACGAGCAGTACTTC.